These 7 T cell receptor beta chains originate from one sample sequenced in a study of early T cells in non-severe SARS-CoV-2 infection. MiXCR was run by TCRdb on the 5' RACE reads, yielding one entry per CDR3 protein. The sample contains about 110,000 distinct CDR3 sequences, around 12% of which appear only once. Specimen: whole blood, collected at baseline. The origin of the receptors is an adult who was a healthcare worker with PCR-confirmed SARS-CoV-2 infection or an uninfected control (not recorded which).

Notes on this clonotype: One end of the junction fails to match germline, which may point to a read error. The chain recombines TRBV18 with TRBJ2-1, with D possibly TRBD1 on 5 matching bases. The CDR3 extends over 13 amino acids. The germline gives CDR1 KGHSH, CDR2 LQKENI. The DNA of the CDR3 is TGTGCCAGCTCACTGCAGGGCTACAATGAACAGTTCTTC. It codes for CASSLQGYNEQFF.

This clonotype was found many times. V is TRBV12-3 or TRBV12-4 and J is TRBJ2-7; D perhaps matches TRBD1 (6 bases). The CDR3 contains 14 residues. Trimming removed 5 bases at V and 5 bases at J, with 16 bases between. CDR3 DNA sequence: TGTGCCAGCAGTCGAAGTCAGGGGATGGACGAGCAGTACTTC. It yields the protein CASSRSQGMDEQYF.

This clonotype was detected only once. V is TRBV6-5 and J is TRBJ2-7; possibly TRBD1 or TRBD2 for D (6 bases each). Trimming took 5 bases from V and 3 from J, leaving 11 bases between them. CDR1 is MNHEY and CDR2 is SVGAGI in the germline V gene. CDR3 length: 13 amino acids. The CDR3 is CASSAGGHYEQYF. The CDR3 region has the DNA TGTGCCAGCAGTGCCGGGGGACACTACGAGCAGTACTTC.

The sample holds a few counts of this clonotype. This CDR3 is CASSSGTGGGKLFF. Written as DNA, the CDR3 is TGTGCCAGCAGCTCCGGGACAGGGGGCGGAAAACTGTTTTTT. This sequence joins TRBV7-9 and TRBJ1-4, with TRBD1 identical over 12 bases. CDR3 length: 14 residues. Per the germline V gene, CDR1 is SEHNR and CDR2 is FQNEAQ (reference sequence). The trim removed 4 bases at V and 10 bases at J, leaving 4 bases unmatched.

In this sample, this clonotype turned up a few times. The chain's CDR3 is CASSPSRGTERNTIYF. In DNA form, the CDR3 reads TGTGCCAGCAGCCCATCGAGGGGGACAGAGAGAAACACCATATATTTT. The chain employs TRBV7-9 and TRBJ1-3; 7 bases line up with TRBD1. Germline trimming cut 5 bases from V and 5 bases from J; bases unmatched to any gene: 12. Germline V gene data show CDR1 as SEHNR and CDR2 as FQNEAQ (reference sequence). The CDR3 runs 16 residues.

The sample holds a few counts of this clonotype. The CDR3 DNA follows: TGTGCCAGCAGCGCGGCGGGTGCGCCCTCCTACGAGCAGTACTTC. Protein: CASSAAGAPSYEQYF. V gene TRBV7-2 combines with J gene TRBJ2-7; a weak D match, TRBD2 (5 bases). Trimming left V 5 bases short and J 0 bases short, with 14 bases between. Germline V gene data show CDR1 as SGHTA and CDR2 as FQGNSA. The CDR3 has 15 amino acids.

The chain links TRBV7-2 to TRBJ1-4, with 9 bases matching TRBD1. Germline V lookup: CDR1 SGHTA, CDR2 FQGNSA. The CDR3 is 15 residues long. J was trimmed by 5 bases and V by 6 bases; bases with no gene match: 7. For the CDR3, the DNA is TGTGCCAGCAGTTACAGGGGGCAGTTAAATGAAAAACTGTTTTTT. Amino acid sequence: CASSYRGQLNEKLFF.